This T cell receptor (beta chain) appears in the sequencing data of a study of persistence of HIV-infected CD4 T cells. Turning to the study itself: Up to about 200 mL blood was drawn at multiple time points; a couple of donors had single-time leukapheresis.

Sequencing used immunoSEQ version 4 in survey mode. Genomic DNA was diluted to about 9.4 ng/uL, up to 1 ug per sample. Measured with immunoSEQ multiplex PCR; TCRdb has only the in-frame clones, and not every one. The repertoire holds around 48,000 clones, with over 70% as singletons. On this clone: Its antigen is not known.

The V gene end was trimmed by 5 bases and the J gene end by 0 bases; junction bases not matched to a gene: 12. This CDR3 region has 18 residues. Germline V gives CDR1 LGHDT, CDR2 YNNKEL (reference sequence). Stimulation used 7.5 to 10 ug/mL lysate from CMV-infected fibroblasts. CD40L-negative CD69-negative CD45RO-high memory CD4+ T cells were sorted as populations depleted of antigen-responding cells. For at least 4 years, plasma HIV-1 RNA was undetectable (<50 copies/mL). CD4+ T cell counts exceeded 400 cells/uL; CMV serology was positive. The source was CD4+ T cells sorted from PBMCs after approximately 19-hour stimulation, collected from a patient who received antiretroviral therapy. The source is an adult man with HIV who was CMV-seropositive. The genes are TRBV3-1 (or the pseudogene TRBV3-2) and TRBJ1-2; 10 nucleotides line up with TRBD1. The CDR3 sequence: CASSYRRTGGRANYGYTF. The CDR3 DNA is TGTGCCAGCAGCTATCGAAGGACAGGGGGAAGAGCTAACTATGGCTACACCTTC.